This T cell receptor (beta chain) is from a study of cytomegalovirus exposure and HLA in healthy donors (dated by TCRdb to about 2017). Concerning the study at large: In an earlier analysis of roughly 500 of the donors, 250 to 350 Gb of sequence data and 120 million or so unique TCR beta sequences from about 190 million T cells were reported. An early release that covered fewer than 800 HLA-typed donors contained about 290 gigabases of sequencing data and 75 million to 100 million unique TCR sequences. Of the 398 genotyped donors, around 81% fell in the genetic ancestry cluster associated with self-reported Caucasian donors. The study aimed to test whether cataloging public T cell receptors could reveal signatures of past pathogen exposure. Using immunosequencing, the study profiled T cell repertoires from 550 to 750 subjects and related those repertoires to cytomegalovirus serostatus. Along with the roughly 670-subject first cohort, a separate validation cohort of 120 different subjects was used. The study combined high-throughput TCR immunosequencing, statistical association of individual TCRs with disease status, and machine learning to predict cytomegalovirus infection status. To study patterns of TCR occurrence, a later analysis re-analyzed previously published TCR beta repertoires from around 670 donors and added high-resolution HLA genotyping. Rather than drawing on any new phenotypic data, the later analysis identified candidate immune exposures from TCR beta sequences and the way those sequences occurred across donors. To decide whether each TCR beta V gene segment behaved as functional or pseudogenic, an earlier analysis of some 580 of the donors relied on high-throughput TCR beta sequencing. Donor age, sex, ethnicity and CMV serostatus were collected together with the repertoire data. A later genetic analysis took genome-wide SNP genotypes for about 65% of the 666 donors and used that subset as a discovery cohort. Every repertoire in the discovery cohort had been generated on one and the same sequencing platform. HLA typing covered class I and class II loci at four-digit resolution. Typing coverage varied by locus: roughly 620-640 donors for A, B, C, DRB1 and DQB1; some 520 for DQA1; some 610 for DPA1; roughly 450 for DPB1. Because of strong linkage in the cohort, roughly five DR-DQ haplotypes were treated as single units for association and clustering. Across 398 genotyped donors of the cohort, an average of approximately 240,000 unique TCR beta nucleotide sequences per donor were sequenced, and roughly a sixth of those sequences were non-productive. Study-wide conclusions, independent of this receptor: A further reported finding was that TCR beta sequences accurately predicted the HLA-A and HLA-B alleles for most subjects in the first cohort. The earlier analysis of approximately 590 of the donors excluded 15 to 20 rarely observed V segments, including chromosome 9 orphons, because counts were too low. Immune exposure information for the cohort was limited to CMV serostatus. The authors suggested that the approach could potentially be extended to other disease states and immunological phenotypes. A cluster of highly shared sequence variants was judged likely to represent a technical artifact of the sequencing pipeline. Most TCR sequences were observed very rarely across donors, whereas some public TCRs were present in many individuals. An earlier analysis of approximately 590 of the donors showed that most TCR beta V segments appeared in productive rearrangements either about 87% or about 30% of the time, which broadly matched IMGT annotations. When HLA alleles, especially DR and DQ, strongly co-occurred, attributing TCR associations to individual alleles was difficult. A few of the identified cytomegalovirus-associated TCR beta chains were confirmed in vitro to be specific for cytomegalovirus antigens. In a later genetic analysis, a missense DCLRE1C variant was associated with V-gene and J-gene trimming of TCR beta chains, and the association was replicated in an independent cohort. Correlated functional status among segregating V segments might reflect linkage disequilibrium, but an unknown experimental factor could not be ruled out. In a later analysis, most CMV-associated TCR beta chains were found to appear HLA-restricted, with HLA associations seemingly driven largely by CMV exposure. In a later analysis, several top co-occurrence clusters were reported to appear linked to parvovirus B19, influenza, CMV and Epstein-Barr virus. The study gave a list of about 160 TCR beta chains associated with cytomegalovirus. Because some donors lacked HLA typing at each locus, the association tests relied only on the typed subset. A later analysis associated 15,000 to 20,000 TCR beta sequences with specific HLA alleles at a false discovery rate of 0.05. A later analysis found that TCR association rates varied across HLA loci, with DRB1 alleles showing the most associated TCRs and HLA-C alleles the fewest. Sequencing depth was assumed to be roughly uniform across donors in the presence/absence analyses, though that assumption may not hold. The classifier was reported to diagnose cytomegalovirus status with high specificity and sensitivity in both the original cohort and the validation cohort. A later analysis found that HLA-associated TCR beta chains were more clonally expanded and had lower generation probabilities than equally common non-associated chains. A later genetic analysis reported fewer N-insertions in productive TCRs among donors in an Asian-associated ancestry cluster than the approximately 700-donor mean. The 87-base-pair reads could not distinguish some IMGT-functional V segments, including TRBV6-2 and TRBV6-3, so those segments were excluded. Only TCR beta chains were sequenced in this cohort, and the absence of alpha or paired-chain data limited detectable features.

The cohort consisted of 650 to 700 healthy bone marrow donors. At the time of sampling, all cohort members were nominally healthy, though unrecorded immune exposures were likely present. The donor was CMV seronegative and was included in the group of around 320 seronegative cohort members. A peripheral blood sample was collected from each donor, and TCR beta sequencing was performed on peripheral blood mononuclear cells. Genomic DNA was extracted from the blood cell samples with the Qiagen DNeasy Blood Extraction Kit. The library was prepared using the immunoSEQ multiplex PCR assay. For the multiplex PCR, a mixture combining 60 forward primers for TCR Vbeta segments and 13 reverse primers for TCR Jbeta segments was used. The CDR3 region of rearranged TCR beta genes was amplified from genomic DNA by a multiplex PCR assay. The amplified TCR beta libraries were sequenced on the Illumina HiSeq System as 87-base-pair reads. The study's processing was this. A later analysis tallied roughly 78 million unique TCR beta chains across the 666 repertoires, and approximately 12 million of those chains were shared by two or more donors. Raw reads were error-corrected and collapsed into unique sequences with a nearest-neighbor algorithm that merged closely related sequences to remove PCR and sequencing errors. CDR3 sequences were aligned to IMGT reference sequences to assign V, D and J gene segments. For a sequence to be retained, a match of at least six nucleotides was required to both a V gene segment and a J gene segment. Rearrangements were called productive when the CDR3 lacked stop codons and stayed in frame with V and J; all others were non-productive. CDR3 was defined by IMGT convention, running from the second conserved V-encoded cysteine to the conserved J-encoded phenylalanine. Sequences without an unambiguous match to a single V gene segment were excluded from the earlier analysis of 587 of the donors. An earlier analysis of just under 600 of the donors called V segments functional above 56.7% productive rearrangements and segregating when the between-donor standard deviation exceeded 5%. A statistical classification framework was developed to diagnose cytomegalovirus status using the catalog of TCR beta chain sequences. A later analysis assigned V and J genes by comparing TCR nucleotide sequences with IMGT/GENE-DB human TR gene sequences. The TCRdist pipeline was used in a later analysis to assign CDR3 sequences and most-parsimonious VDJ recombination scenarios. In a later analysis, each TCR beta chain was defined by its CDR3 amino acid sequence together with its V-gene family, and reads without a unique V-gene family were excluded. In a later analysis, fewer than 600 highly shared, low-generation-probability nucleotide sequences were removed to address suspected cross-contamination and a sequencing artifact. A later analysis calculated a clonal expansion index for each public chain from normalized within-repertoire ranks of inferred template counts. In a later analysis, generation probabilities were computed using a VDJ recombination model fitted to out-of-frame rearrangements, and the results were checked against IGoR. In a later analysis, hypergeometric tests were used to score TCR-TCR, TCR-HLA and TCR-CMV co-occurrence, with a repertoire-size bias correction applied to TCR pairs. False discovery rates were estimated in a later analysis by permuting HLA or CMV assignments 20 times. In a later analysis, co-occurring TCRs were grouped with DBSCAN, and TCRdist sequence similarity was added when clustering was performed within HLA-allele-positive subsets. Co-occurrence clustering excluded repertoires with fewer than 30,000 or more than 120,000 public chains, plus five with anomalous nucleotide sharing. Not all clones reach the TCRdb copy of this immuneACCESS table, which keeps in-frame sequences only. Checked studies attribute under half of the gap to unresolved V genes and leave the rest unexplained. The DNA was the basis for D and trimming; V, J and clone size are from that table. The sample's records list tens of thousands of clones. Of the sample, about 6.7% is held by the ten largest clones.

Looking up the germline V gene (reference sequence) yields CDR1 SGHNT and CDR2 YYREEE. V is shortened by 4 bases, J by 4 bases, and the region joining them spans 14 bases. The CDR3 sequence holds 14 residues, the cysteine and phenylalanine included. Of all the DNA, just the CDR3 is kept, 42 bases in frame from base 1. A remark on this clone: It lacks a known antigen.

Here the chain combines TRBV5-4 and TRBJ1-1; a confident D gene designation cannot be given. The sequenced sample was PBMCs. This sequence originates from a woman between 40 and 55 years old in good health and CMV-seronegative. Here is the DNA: TGTGCCAGCAGCCTGACGGCGGGAGGCACTGAAGCTTTCTTT. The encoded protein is CASSLTAGGTEAFF.